This T cell receptor (beta chain) was sequenced in a study of blood T cell repertoires in COVID-19. Some clones are missing from TCRdb's copy, which holds only in-frame ones; the method was immunoSEQ multiplex PCR. The sample has 250,000 to 350,000 clones, around 87% seen once; the top ten hold roughly 8%. With 6 bases removed from V and 4 bases from J, the gap between germline ends came to 15 bases. In germline, CDR1 is LNHDA, CDR2 SQIVND (reference sequence). CDR3 length: 14 amino acids. This clone was seen only once. The gene calls are TRBV19 and TRBJ1-1; perhaps TRBD1 as D (6 bases). The receptor's source is a woman aged 45-65 years who had recovered from COVID-19. Sequences were obtained from peripheral blood. Here the CDR3 reads CASRTSRGGTEAFF. The CDR3 DNA reads TGTGCCAGTAGGACATCTAGAGGGGGCACTGAAGCTTTCTTT.